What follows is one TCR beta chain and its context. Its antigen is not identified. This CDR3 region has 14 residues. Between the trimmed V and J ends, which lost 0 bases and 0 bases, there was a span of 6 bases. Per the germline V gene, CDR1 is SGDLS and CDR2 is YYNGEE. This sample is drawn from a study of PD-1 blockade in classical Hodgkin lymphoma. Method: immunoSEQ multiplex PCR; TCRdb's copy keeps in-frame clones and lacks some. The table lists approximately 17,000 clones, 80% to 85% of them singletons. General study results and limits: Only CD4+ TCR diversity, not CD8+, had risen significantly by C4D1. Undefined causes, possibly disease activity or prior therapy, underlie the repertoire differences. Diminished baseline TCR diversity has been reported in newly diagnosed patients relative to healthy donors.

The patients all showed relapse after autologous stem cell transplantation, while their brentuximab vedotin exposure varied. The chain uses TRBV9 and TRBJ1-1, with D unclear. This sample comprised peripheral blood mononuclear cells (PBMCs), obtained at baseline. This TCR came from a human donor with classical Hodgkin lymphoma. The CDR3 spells CASSVGEMNTEAFF. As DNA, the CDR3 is TGTGCCAGCAGCGTAGGAGAGATGAACACTGAAGCTTTCTTT.